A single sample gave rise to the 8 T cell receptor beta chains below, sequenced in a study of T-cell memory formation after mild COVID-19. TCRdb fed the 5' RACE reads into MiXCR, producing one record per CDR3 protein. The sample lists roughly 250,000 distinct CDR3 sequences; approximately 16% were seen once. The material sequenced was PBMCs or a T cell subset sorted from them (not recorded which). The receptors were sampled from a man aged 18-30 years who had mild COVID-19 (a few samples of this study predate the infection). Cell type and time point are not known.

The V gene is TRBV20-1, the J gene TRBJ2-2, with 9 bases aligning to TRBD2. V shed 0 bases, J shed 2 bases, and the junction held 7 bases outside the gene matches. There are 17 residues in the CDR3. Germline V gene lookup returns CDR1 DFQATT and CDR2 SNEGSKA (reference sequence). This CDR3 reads CSARDSTSGYNTGELFF. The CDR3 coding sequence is TGCAGTGCTAGAGATAGCACTAGCGGGTACAACACCGGGGAGCTGTTTTTT.

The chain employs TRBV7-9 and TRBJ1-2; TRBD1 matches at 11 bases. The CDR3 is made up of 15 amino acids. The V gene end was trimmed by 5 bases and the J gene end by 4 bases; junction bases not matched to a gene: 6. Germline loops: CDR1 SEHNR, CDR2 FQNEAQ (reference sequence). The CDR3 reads CASSHGQGAGYGYTF. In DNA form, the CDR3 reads TGTGCCAGCAGCCACGGACAGGGGGCAGGCTATGGCTACACCTTC.

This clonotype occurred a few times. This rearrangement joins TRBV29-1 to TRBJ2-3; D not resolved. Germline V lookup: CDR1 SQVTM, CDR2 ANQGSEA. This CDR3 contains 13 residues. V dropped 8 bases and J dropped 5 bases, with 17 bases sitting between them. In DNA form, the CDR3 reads TGCAGCAATCTCAGGACGGCGCGAGATACGCAGTATTTT. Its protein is CSNLRTARDTQYF.

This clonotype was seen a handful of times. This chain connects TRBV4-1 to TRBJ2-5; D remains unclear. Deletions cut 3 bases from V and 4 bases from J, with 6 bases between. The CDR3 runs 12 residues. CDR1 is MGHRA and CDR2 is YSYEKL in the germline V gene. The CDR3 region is CASSHDSETQYF. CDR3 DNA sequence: TGCGCCAGCAGCCATGACTCAGAGACCCAGTACTTC.

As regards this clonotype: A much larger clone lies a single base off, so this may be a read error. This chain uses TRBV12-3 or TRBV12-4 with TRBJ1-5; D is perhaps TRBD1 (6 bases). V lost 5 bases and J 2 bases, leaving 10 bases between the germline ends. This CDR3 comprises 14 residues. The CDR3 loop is CASSRTVRNQPQHF. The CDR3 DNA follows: TGTGCCAGCAGTCGGACAGTCCGCAATCAGCCCCAGCATTTT.

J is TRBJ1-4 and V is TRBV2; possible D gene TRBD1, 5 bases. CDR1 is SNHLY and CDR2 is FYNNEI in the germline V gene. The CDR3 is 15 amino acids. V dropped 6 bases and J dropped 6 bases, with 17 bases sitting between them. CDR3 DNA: TGTGCCAGCAGCTCCGGGGGATTGGGGTATGAAAAACTGTTTTTT. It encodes CASSSGGLGYEKLFF.

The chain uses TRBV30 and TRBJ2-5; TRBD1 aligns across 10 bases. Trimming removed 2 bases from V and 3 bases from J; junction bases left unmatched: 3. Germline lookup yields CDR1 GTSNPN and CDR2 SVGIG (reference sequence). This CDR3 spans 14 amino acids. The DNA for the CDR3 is TGTGCCTGGAGTATCGGGACAGGGGAAGAGACCCAGTACTTC. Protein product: CAWSIGTGEETQYF.

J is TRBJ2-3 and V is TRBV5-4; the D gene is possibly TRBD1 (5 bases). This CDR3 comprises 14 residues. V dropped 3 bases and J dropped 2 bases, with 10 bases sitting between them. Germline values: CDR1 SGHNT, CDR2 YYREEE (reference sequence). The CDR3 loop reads CASSSAGFTDTQYF. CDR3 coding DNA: TGTGCCAGCAGCTCCGCAGGGTTCACAGATACGCAGTATTTT.